Listed here is a single T cell receptor (beta chain). This clonotype has more than one count but fewer than ten. The antigen this receptor binds is unknown. No clone much larger than this one lies a single base away; base qualities are absent. This specimen comes from a study of T-cell reconstitution after alpha-beta-depleted transplantation in children (dated by TCRdb to the mid-2010s). Describing the broader study: Using TCR repertoire profiling, the study followed T-cell immune reconstitution in a quantitative way in children after TCRalphabeta/CD19-depleted allogeneic hematopoietic cell transplantation.

The method behind the library was PCR. Sequencing was carried out with an Illumina HiSeq 2500. TCR library preparation used molecular barcoding, with unique molecular identifiers applied to normalize quantification of the TCRbeta repertoire. The public reads were run again by TCRdb, first through fastp at Q25 and then through MiXCR, and only productive beta chains were kept. Identical CDR3 protein sequences are pooled into one entry, listed with their most common genes and DNA. The sample yields some 400,000 distinct CDR3 sequences; about a fifth were counted once. The biggest ten clones account for 3.5% to 4% of the sample. The CDR3 spans 16 residues, from the cysteine through the phenylalanine. Only the CDR3 DNA stays, 48 bases, in frame from base 1. Trimming takes 0 bases from V and 6 bases from J, and the germline ends sit 18 bases apart. As encoded in the germline V gene (reference sequence), CDR1 is DFQATT while CDR2 is SNEGSKA.

The receptor was derived from a human donor who donated a stem cell graft to a child with acute myeloid leukemia. The sample in question was PBMCs from the stem cell graft donor, obtained from the stem cell graft. The chain couples TRBV20-1 to TRBJ2-4; a confident D gene designation cannot be given. In nucleotides, the sequence is TGCAGTGCTAGAGATATCGCGGTGCCCCTGGTAAACATTCAGTACTTC. Its amino acids are CSARDIAVPLVNIQYF.